Included here is one TCR beta chain sequence, with context. Reanalyzing the 5' RACE reads, TCRdb keeps one entry per CDR3 protein, without DNA. This table holds a few hundred thousand distinct CDR3 sequences. The CDR3 has 16 residues. Per the germline V gene, CDR1 is SGDLS and CDR2 is YYNGEE. This sample was taken from a study of T cells expressing NK-cell markers. Overall study context: Each TCR beta repertoire originated in sorted T cells that were CD3+CD56+NKG2C+, CD3+CD56+NKG2C- or CD3+CD56-NKG2C+.

Input material: blood T cells: a sorted CD56 or NKG2C T cell subset, CD4+ or CD8+ T cells, or bulk PBMC T cells (not recorded which). The clonotype was recovered from a man aged 18-70 years in good health. The chain is built from TRBV9 and TRBJ2-3. Here the CDR3 reads CASSVLAGSSTDTQYF.